Presented here are 5 T cell receptor beta chains from one specimen sequenced in a study of blood T cell repertoires in COVID-19. The method was immunoSEQ multiplex PCR; TCRdb's version includes in-frame clones alone and lacks a portion of them. The data hold some 79,000 clones, with around 89% observed a single time. The sequencing sample was made of peripheral blood. These receptors were collected from a man in his 70s with active or convalescent COVID-19.

The gene calls are TRBV9 and TRBJ1-1; 7 bases fit TRBD1. The CDR3 is 13 residues long. The germline V gene encodes CDR1 SGDLS and CDR2 YYNGEE. Trimming cost V 3 bases and J 3 bases; bases outside gene matches: 2. The CDR3 coding sequence is TGTGCCAGCAGCGCACAGGGGTACACTGAAGCTTTCTTT. Its protein is CASSAQGYTEAFF.

The chain carries TRBV6-2 or TRBV6-3 and TRBJ2-1; D perhaps matches TRBD2 (5 bases). This CDR3 is 14 amino acids long. The germline CDR1 and CDR2 sequences are MNHEY and SVGEGT. V was clipped by 2 bases and J by 9 bases, with 14 bases between them. CDR3 sequence: CASSYEVLGGEQFF. CDR3 DNA: TGTGCCAGCAGTTACGAGGTGTTAGGAGGTGAGCAGTTCTTC.

CDR3 nucleotides: TGCGCCAGCAGCCAAGGTGCCGGGACAGGGGCCCAGCCCCAGCATTTT. It is translated as CASSQGAGTGAQPQHF. The chain uses TRBV4-1 and TRBJ1-5; TRBD1 matches at 10 bases. This CDR3 comprises 16 residues. The V gene's germline CDR1 is MGHRA and CDR2 YSYEKL. V shed 1 base and J 7 bases; nucleotides not matched to a gene: 7.

This clone was recorded a few times. The chain links TRBV25-1 to TRBJ1-3, with TRBD1 matching over 7 bases. The CDR3 totals 15 residues. V lost 5 bases to trimming and J lost 7 bases; unmatched junction nucleotides: 11. CDR1 is MGHDK, CDR2 SYGVNS, per germline. The CDR3 DNA is TGTGCCAGCAGTATTGACAGGGAAAGGTGGAACACCATATATTTT. Residues: CASSIDRERWNTIYF. The whole variable domain, filled in from reference TRBV25-1 and TRBJ1-3, reads EADIYQTPRYLVIGTGKKITLECSQTMGHDKMYWYQQDPGMELHLIHYSYGVNSTEKGDLSSESTVSRIRTEHFPLTLESARPSHTSQYLCASSIDRERWNTIYFGEGSWLTVV.

The chain recombines TRBV4-2 with TRBJ2-7, with 8 bases aligning to TRBD1. This CDR3 is built from 15 residues. CDR1 and CDR2 from the germline V gene are LGHNA and YNFKEQ. V lost 0 bases and J lost 3; bases outside the gene matches: 4. CDR3 protein: CASSQESTGVYEQYF. CDR3 nucleotides: TGTGCCAGCAGCCAAGAATCGACAGGGGTCTACGAGCAGTACTTC.